The rows below give T cell receptor beta chains drawn from one sample of a study of identical twins. TCRdb independently ran MiXCR on the 5' RACE reads; one entry per CDR3 protein. In the table there are around 240,000 distinct CDR3 sequences, over 9.5% of which are singletons. Material: memory T cells sorted from blood. These receptors were collected from a man aged 50 to 60 in good health. Each CDR3 is given with its conserved first and last residue. The order of the fields is V gene, CDR3 length, CDR3 protein.

v_call: TRBV7-2; cdr3_length: 14; cdr3_aa: CASSFNRRRDTQYF
v_call: TRBV4-3; cdr3_length: 15; cdr3_aa: CASSQDLGSTDTQYF
v_call: TRBV3-1; cdr3_length: 11; cdr3_aa: CASSHYYGYTF
v_call: TRBV6-1; cdr3_length: 15; cdr3_aa: CASSRSGRYNSPLHF
v_call: TRBV5-5; cdr3_length: 13; cdr3_aa: CASSVSGNYGYTF
v_call: TRBV6-1; cdr3_length: 13; cdr3_aa: CASSEFMDSPLHF
v_call: TRBV12-3/TRBV12-4; cdr3_length: 14; cdr3_aa: CASCLDTRNSPLHF
v_call: TRBV28; cdr3_length: 12; cdr3_aa: CASSNPGYNSFF
v_call: TRBV6-2/TRBV6-3; cdr3_length: 16; cdr3_aa: CASSYSIRDAYYEQYF
v_call: TRBV20-1; cdr3_length: 16; cdr3_aa: CSARDRDGTQLYEQYF
v_call: TRBV11-1; cdr3_length: 13; cdr3_aa: CASSSSSVYGYTF
v_call: TRBV4-2; cdr3_length: 15; cdr3_aa: CASSQDKRGYNEQFF
v_call: TRBV20-1; cdr3_length: 13; cdr3_aa: CSAREGQTNEQFF
v_call: TRBV5-1; cdr3_length: 14; cdr3_aa: CASTAGGSVHEQYF
v_call: TRBV7-2; cdr3_length: 15; cdr3_aa: CASSLTLAGAKTQYF
v_call: TRBV27; cdr3_length: 14; cdr3_aa: CASSSDTMNTEAFF
v_call: TRBV5-6; cdr3_length: 13; cdr3_aa: CASSLGAQETQYF
v_call: TRBV5-1; cdr3_length: 14; cdr3_aa: CASRIGENTGELFF
v_call: TRBV20-1; cdr3_length: 13; cdr3_aa: CSARERDTDTQYF
v_call: TRBV27; cdr3_length: 16; cdr3_aa: CASMREGLNSNQPQHF
v_call: TRBV12-3/TRBV12-4; cdr3_length: 15; cdr3_aa: CASSPGTGYNEKLFF
v_call: TRBV12-3/TRBV12-4; cdr3_length: 13; cdr3_aa: CASRGAGEEKLFF
v_call: TRBV2; cdr3_length: 17; cdr3_aa: CASSEGEWDRIYNEQFF
v_call: TRBV5-5; cdr3_length: 16; cdr3_aa: CASSPISGGAFYGYTF
v_call: TRBV3-1; cdr3_length: 15; cdr3_aa: CASSPDRVRDYGYTF
v_call: TRBV18; cdr3_length: 16; cdr3_aa: CASSPLQGVGHTEAFF
v_call: TRBV6-1; cdr3_length: 15; cdr3_aa: CASSKPTSGTETQYF
v_call: TRBV4-2; cdr3_length: 15; cdr3_aa: CASSQEAGGSYEQYF
v_call: TRBV20-1; cdr3_length: 14; cdr3_aa: CSAKTTGGFQPQHF
v_call: TRBV20-1; cdr3_length: 15; cdr3_aa: CSAQIGLIAKNIQYF
v_call: TRBV12-3/TRBV12-4; cdr3_length: 15; cdr3_aa: CASRPGIRGNSPLHF
v_call: TRBV4-2; cdr3_length: 15; cdr3_aa: CASSKQHGGNTEAFF
v_call: TRBV6-2/TRBV6-3; cdr3_length: 13; cdr3_aa: CASRSDRNSPLHF
v_call: TRBV12-3/TRBV12-4; cdr3_length: 14; cdr3_aa: CASTTGTHNSPLHF
v_call: TRBV29-1; cdr3_length: 12; cdr3_aa: CSVSRIGETQYF
v_call: TRBV3-1; cdr3_length: 16; cdr3_aa: CASSQKAGAIQETQYF
v_call: TRBV6-1; cdr3_length: 14; cdr3_aa: CASSLGGPHETQYF
v_call: TRBV27; cdr3_length: 14; cdr3_aa: CASSLSRGTEKLFF
v_call: TRBV20-1; cdr3_length: 13; cdr3_aa: CSAGGRGHEKLFF
v_call: TRBV7-6; cdr3_length: 12; cdr3_aa: CASSPPLGTQYF
v_call: TRBV27; cdr3_length: 13; cdr3_aa: CASSFYSNQPQHF
v_call: TRBV20-1; cdr3_length: 16; cdr3_aa: CSAHPAGGGNMNEQFF
v_call: TRBV7-8; cdr3_length: 15; cdr3_aa: CASSLGRTGDSPLHF
v_call: TRBV14; cdr3_length: 24; cdr3_aa: CASSHKIPKMRLGAGLRDLYEQYF
v_call: TRBV13; cdr3_length: 13; cdr3_aa: CASTRTGANVLTF
v_call: TRBV5-1; cdr3_length: 16; cdr3_aa: CASSFSLGARGETQYF
v_call: TRBV20-1; cdr3_length: 15; cdr3_aa: CSARVAGGGTQPQHF
v_call: TRBV11-2; cdr3_length: 14; cdr3_aa: CASSTDRAQDTQYF
v_call: TRBV15; cdr3_length: 14; cdr3_aa: CATSRDPGVTEAFF
v_call: TRBV9; cdr3_length: 19; cdr3_aa: CASSASTSGGFYGTDTQYF
v_call: TRBV7-2; cdr3_length: 14; cdr3_aa: CASSLGATRDEQYF
v_call: TRBV10-1; cdr3_length: 13; cdr3_aa: CATRQDMNTEAFF
v_call: TRBV19; cdr3_length: 14; cdr3_aa: CASSDHREANVLTF